The source of this TCR beta chain is a study of shared clonotypes between healthy human individuals. The overall study: Plates per donor: three CD4 naive, three CD4 memory, two CD8 naive, one CD8 memory. Study-level findings and limits: The study drew on few donors, limiting represented genetic and exposure-history diversity.

This clone was recorded only once. Its antigen is undetermined. The CDR3 sequence is 15 residues long. V lost 2 bases and J lost 1; bases outside the gene matches: 7. Per germline, CDR1 SQVTM and CDR2 ANQGSEA. The sorted-subset replicate PCRs were given approximately 190 ng DNA, which is about 30,000 T cell genomes. Method: immunoSEQ multiplex PCR; TCRdb's copy keeps in-frame clones and lacks some. The table has some 980,000 clones, about three quarters seen once. Donors had no recently reported acute infections or vaccinations and were HIV-negative. The sequencing sample was made of memory CD4+ T cells sorted from blood. The subset here: CD45RA-negative fraction. V and J are TRBV29-1 and TRBJ1-1; 7 bases line up with TRBD1. This clonotype originated in a man between 18 and 35 years old in good health. The CDR3 reads CSVEPPRDRNTEAFF. The CDR3 DNA reads TGCAGCGTTGAACCACCCCGGGACAGGAACACTGAAGCTTTCTTT.